The rows below give T cell receptor beta chains drawn from one sample of a study of PD-1 blockade in classical Hodgkin lymphoma. TCRdb's copy holds only in-frame clones and misses some; the assay was immunoSEQ multiplex PCR. Of around 26,000 clones listed, about four fifths are singletons. Material: peripheral blood mononuclear cells (PBMCs), obtained before the second cycle of nivolumab. These receptors all stem from a human donor with classical Hodgkin lymphoma. Both conserved end residues are part of each CDR3. Expanded clones get a size class; other rows say once, few or many, or leave the size out.

J: TRBJ2-7; V: TRBV7-2; size: few; CDR3: CASSRGMSNEQYF
J: TRBJ1-1; V: TRBV5-1; size: -; CDR3: CASSLGMGNTEAFF
J: TRBJ1-3; V: TRBV28; size: -; CDR3: CASSLQSAGNTIYF
J: TRBJ2-5; V: TRBV5-1; size: few; CDR3: CASSPGTSGSWETQYF
J: TRBJ2-3; V: TRBV18; size: -; CDR3: CASSLLRLAGGTDTQYF
J: TRBJ1-5; V: TRBV6-6; size: -; CDR3: CASSYILRSNQPQHF
J: TRBJ2-1; V: TRBV9; size: -; CDR3: CASSPTGLGYNEQFF
J: TRBJ1-4; V: TRBV5-4; size: medium-sized; CDR3: CASSLNRGIDEKLFF
J: TRBJ2-7; V: TRBV7-9; size: -; CDR3: CASSPSLGTGGNEQYF
J: TRBJ1-1; V: TRBV25-1; size: -; CDR3: CASSDSSRATEAFF